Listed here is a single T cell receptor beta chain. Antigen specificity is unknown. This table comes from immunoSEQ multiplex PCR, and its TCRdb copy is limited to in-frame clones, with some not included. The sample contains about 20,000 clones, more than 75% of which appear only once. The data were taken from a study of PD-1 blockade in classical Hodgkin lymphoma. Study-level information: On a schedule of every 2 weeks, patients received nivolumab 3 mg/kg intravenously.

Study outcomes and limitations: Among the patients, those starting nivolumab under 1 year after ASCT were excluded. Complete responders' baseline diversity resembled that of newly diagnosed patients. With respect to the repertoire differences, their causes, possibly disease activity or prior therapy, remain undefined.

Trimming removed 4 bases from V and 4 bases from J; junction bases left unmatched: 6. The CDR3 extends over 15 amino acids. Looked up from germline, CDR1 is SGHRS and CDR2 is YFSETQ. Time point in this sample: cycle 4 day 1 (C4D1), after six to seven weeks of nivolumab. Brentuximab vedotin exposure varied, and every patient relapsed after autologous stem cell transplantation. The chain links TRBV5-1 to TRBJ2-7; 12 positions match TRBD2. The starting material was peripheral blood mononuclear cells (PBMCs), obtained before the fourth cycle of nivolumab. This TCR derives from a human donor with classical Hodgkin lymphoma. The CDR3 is CASSEAGTSGYEQYF. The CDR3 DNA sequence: TGCGCCAGCAGCGAAGCCGGGACTAGCGGGTACGAGCAGTACTTC.